The 13 T cell receptor beta chains below were found in one sample sequenced in a study of T cells in Graves' hyperthyroidism and ophthalmopathy. It was RNA transcripts that yielded the amplified TCR beta CDR3 regions. The HTBI primer set was used in a first-round RT-PCR of the TCR CDR3. TCRdb redid the calling of the multiplex PCR reads with MiXCR, one entry per CDR3 protein. This sample has 450,000 to 700,000 distinct CDR3 sequences, with approximately 44% found just once. Sequenced material: peripheral blood or thyroid tissue (not recorded which). These receptors all stem from an adult woman with Graves' disease, either hyperthyroidism or ophthalmopathy (not recorded which).

At least ten counts were recorded for this clonotype. This chain uses TRBV6-6 with TRBJ1-1, with D unresolved. The CDR3 runs 14 residues. Trimming took 4 bases from V and 1 from J, leaving 10 bases between them. Germline lookup yields CDR1 MNHNY and CDR2 SVGAGI (reference sequence). CDR3 amino acids: CASSLTDKNTEAFF. CDR3 in DNA: TGTGCCAGCAGTTTAACAGACAAGAACACTGAAGCTTTCTTT.

Only one count was recorded for this clonotype. The chain has TRBV29-1 and TRBJ1-2, with D tentatively TRBD1 (5 bases). This CDR3 region has 15 residues. Germline-derived CDR1 and CDR2 are SQVTM and ANQGSEA. V lost 1 base and J 0 bases, leaving 12 bases between the germline ends. The CDR3 protein is CSVEGHQGANYGYTF. CDR3 coding DNA: TGCAGCGTTGAAGGGCATCAGGGAGCTAACTATGGCTACACCTTC. The variable domain in full, with the rest retrieved from reference TRBV29-1 and TRBJ1-2, is SAVISQKPSRDICQRGTSLTIQCQVDSQVTMMFWYRQQPGQSLTLIATANQGSEATYESGFVIDKFPISRPNLTFSTLTVSNMSPEDSSIYLCSVEGHQGANYGYTFGSGTRLTVV.

This sequence joins TRBV29-1 and TRBJ2-1; D is tentatively TRBD1 or TRBD2 (5 bases each). The CDR3 runs 15 residues. Trimming removed 8 bases at V and 0 bases at J, with 17 bases between. Germline V gene data show CDR1 as SQVTM and CDR2 as ANQGSEA. For the CDR3, the DNA is TGCAGCTTTGCTTTGGGACGGTTCTCCTACAATGAGCAGTTCTTC. This codes for CSFALGRFSYNEQFF.

This clonotype has only a few counts. This chain uses TRBV29-1 with TRBJ1-1; weak D call: TRBD1 (5 bases). The germline gives CDR1 SQVTM, CDR2 ANQGSEA. This CDR3 is built from 12 residues. The V and J ends lost 0 bases and 5 bases respectively, with 7 bases between them. CDR3 sequence reads: CSVEDGGTEAFF. The DNA for the CDR3 is TGCAGCGTTGAAGATGGGGGTACTGAAGCTTTCTTT.

This clonotype was counted between two and nine times. A read error may explain this, as a much larger clone is one base away. The rearrangement uses TRBV7-2 and TRBJ1-1; D gene ambiguous. The CDR3 is 13 residues long. Germline V gives CDR1 SGHTA, CDR2 FQGNSA. Written as DNA, the CDR3 is TGTGCCAGCAGCTTATATCGACGGACTGAAGCTTCCTTT. Its translation is CASSLYRRTEASF. The whole variable domain, filled in from reference TRBV7-2 and TRBJ1-1, reads GAGVSQSPSNKVTEKGKDVELRCDPISGHTALYWYRQSLGQGLEFLIYFQGNSAPDKSGLPSDRFSAERTGGSVSTLTIQRTQQEDSAVYLCASSLYRRTEASFGQGTRLTVV.

This clonotype has ten or more counts. The chain carries TRBV27 and TRBJ1-2, with D possibly matching TRBD1 (5 bases). Trimming cost V 4 bases and J 6 bases, with 12 bases left between them. CDR1 and CDR2 from the germline V gene are MNHEY and SMNVEV (reference sequence). This CDR3 is 13 amino acids long. The CDR3 reads CASSSGTADGYTF. The CDR3 bases are TGTGCCAGCAGTTCCGGGACGGCCGATGGCTACACCTTC.

This clonotype has at least ten counts. V gene TRBV28 combines with J gene TRBJ1-4; the D is unclear. The germline V gene has CDR1 MDHEN and CDR2 SYDVKM. Between the trimmed V and J ends, which lost 3 bases and 7 bases, there was a span of 12 bases. The CDR3 has 14 residues. The CDR3 DNA sequence: TGTGCCAGCAGTTTTGGGCAGCTAGGTGAAAAACTGTTTTTT. It encodes CASSFGQLGEKLFF.

J is TRBJ1-1 and V is TRBV24-1; 11 nucleotides match TRBD1. The CDR3 extends over 14 amino acids. CDR1 and CDR2 (germline): KGHDR, SFDVKD. CDR3 in amino acids: CARGQGEYNTEAFF. The CDR3 bases are TGTGCTCGGGGACAGGGGGAATACAACACTGAAGCTTTCTTT.

In regard to this clonotype: The junction differs from germline at one of its ends, possibly a read error. V usage is TRBV7-8 and J usage is TRBJ2-5; 10 bases fit TRBD2. This CDR3 has 14 residues. Germline CDR1 SGHVS, CDR2 FQNEAQ. The CDR3 DNA sequence: TGCGCCAGCAGCCCTAGCGGGAGAATCGAGACCCAGTACTTC. Translation: CASSPSGRIETQYF.

The table lists this clonotype with many counts. The chain is built from TRBV2 and TRBJ2-2; TRBD2 matches 13 bases. CDR1 is SNHLY and CDR2 is FYNNEI in the germline V gene. With 4 bases clipped from V and 4 bases from J, the junction kept 9 bases outside the gene matches. The CDR3 spans 18 residues. The CDR3 loop is CASSGTSGRGSGTGELFF. The CDR3 nucleotides read TGTGCCAGCAGTGGGACTAGCGGGAGAGGTAGTGGCACCGGGGAGCTGTTTTTT.

V is TRBV7-9 and J is TRBJ2-5; D might be TRBD2 (6 bases). The CDR3 extends over 19 amino acids. Between the trimmed V and J ends, which lost 5 bases and 3 bases, there was a span of 28 bases. In germline, CDR1 is SEHNR, CDR2 FQNEAQ (reference sequence). In DNA, the CDR3 is TGTGCCAGCAGCCAATCATGGCGGGGACCGAACACCGGGGAAGAGACCCAGTACTTC. This sequence encodes CASSQSWRGPNTGEETQYF. The whole variable domain, remainder taken from reference TRBV7-9 and TRBJ2-5, is DTGVSQNPRHKITKRGQNVTFRCDPISEHNRLYWYRQTLGQGPEFLTYFQNEAQLEKSRLLSDRFSAERPKGSFSTLEIQRTEQGDSAMYLCASSQSWRGPNTGEETQYFGPGTRLLVL.

There are a few counts of this clonotype. V gene TRBV28 combines with J gene TRBJ1-5; perhaps TRBD1 as D (5 bases). CDR1 MDHEN and CDR2 SYDVKM come from the germline V gene. This CDR3 comprises 13 residues. V was pared by 7 bases and J by 5 bases, with 12 bases between. The CDR3 DNA follows: TGTGCCAGCACCAACCCGGGGGATCAGCCCCAGCATTTT. Its translation: CASTNPGDQPQHF. Drawing the rest from reference TRBV28 and TRBJ1-5, the complete variable domain is DVKVTQSSRYLVKRTGEKVFLECVQDMDHENMFWYRQDPGLGLRLIYFSYDVKMKEKGDIPEGYSVSREKKERFSLILESASTNQTSMYLCASTNPGDQPQHFGDGTRLSIL.

This clonotype came up many times. The gene calls are TRBV7-2 and TRBJ1-4; D remains ambiguous. The CDR3 runs to 15 residues. The V and J ends lost 4 bases and 7 bases respectively, with 16 bases between them. Germline lookup yields CDR1 SGHTA and CDR2 FQGNSA. The CDR3 region is CASSSRTFSGEKLFF. The CDR3 DNA is TGTGCCAGCAGCTCCCGGACTTTCTCGGGTGAAAAACTGTTTTTT.